These T cell receptor beta chains were read from a single sample in a study of blood T cell repertoires in COVID-19. Some clones are missing from TCRdb's copy, which holds only in-frame ones; the method was immunoSEQ multiplex PCR. Altogether approximately 150,000 clones are present, about 81% being singletons, with the ten largest covering roughly 18%. Input material: peripheral blood. Receptor source: a woman of 80 years or more with acute or convalescent COVID-19. The CDR3 runs from the conserved cysteine through the conserved F or W. D genes are given only for firm matches. Part of the rows lack a size; the others show once, few, many or a class for expanded clones.

abundance: once
j_gene: TRBJ2-7
v_gene: TRBV5-6
d_gene: TRBD1
CDR3nt: TGTGCCAGCAGCCTTGGACTCACAACAGGGGCCGAGCAGTACTTC
CDR3aa: CASSLGLTTGAEQYF

abundance: .
j_gene: TRBJ1-5
v_gene: TRBV5-5
d_gene: .
CDR3nt: TGTGCCAGCAGCCTTTCCCCGTCTCAGCCCCAGCATTTT
CDR3aa: CASSLSPSQPQHF

abundance: .
j_gene: TRBJ1-2
v_gene: TRBV3-1/TRBV3-2
d_gene: TRBD1
CDR3nt: TGTGCCAGCAGCCCGGGACAGACTAACTATGGCTACACCTTC
CDR3aa: CASSPGQTNYGYTF

abundance: .
j_gene: TRBJ2-1
v_gene: TRBV5-1
d_gene: .
CDR3nt: TGCGCCAGCAGCTTGACAGGGTTAGCCTACAATGAGCAGTTCTTC
CDR3aa: CASSLTGLAYNEQFF

abundance: .
j_gene: TRBJ1-2
v_gene: TRBV6-4
d_gene: .
CDR3nt: TGTGCCAGCAGTGAAGGGCTATTGGGCGGCGGGGGCTACACCTTC
CDR3aa: CASSEGLLGGGGYTF

abundance: .
j_gene: TRBJ2-3
v_gene: TRBV7-9
d_gene: TRBD1
CDR3nt: TGTGCCAGCAGCTTAGTACAGGGGAGAGATACGCAGTATTTT
CDR3aa: CASSLVQGRDTQYF

abundance: .
j_gene: TRBJ1-2
v_gene: TRBV28
d_gene: TRBD1
CDR3nt: TGTGCCAGCAGTCAATGGGACAGGGACAACTATGGCTACACCTTC
CDR3aa: CASSQWDRDNYGYTF

abundance: .
j_gene: TRBJ2-1
v_gene: TRBV4-1
d_gene: TRBD2
CDR3nt: TGCGCCAGCAGCCAAGACCGGACTAGAACCTACAATGAGCAGTTCTTC
CDR3aa: CASSQDRTRTYNEQFF

abundance: .
j_gene: TRBJ2-5
v_gene: TRBV7-2
d_gene: TRBD2
CDR3nt: TGTGCCAGCAGCCCTACGACTAGCGGGAGAGTTGAGACCCAGTACTTC
CDR3aa: CASSPTTSGRVETQYF

abundance: .
j_gene: TRBJ1-2
v_gene: TRBV18
d_gene: TRBD1
CDR3nt: TGTGCCAGCTCACCTCGGGACAGGGTTGGCTACACCTTC
CDR3aa: CASSPRDRVGYTF

abundance: .
j_gene: TRBJ2-2
v_gene: TRBV6-6
d_gene: TRBD2
CDR3nt: TGTGCCAGCAGTTGGCTAGCGGCCGCGAACACCGGGGAGCTGTTTTTT
CDR3aa: CASSWLAAANTGELFF

abundance: .
j_gene: TRBJ2-5
v_gene: TRBV4-3
d_gene: .
CDR3nt: TGCGCCAGCAGCCAAAGTCTGAGAGAGACCCAGTACTTC
CDR3aa: CASSQSLRETQYF

abundance: .
j_gene: TRBJ1-2
v_gene: TRBV5-6
d_gene: TRBD1
CDR3nt: TGTGCCAGCAGCTTGGGACAGGGCGGAAGGAGCTATGGCTACACCTTC
CDR3aa: CASSLGQGGRSYGYTF

abundance: .
j_gene: TRBJ2-1
v_gene: TRBV4-2
d_gene: TRBD2
CDR3nt: TGTGCCAGCAGCCCTCGGGACTCCGGACTAGCGGGTTACAATGAGCAGTTCTTC
CDR3aa: CASSPRDSGLAGYNEQFF

abundance: many
j_gene: TRBJ2-1
v_gene: TRBV28
d_gene: .
CDR3nt: TGTGCCAGCAGTAGTGTAATGGACAGAATAAGTACGAGCTCCTACAATGAGCAGTTCTTC
CDR3aa: CASSSVMDRISTSSYNEQFF

abundance: .
j_gene: TRBJ1-6
v_gene: TRBV19
d_gene: TRBD1
CDR3nt: TGTGCCAGTAGTCGCACCCCCGGGACAGGCTCGAGATCAAATTCACCCCTCCACTTT
CDR3aa: CASSRTPGTGSRSNSPLHF

abundance: .
j_gene: TRBJ1-5
v_gene: TRBV2
d_gene: .
CDR3nt: TGTGCCAGCAGTGAAGAAGGGGCAGGGTCTCAGCCCCAGCATTTT
CDR3aa: CASSEEGAGSQPQHF

abundance: .
j_gene: TRBJ1-5
v_gene: TRBV15
d_gene: .
CDR3nt: TGTGCCACCAGCAGAGCGGTTGGGGCAGCAAGCAATCAGCCCCAGCATTTT
CDR3aa: CATSRAVGAASNQPQHF

abundance: .
j_gene: TRBJ1-2
v_gene: TRBV19
d_gene: TRBD1
CDR3nt: TGTGCCAGTAACGACAGGGTCAATGGCTACACCTTC
CDR3aa: CASNDRVNGYTF

abundance: .
j_gene: TRBJ1-5
v_gene: TRBV6-2/TRBV6-3
d_gene: .
CDR3nt: TGTGCCAGCAGTAGGGACATCTTACAGCCCCAGCATTTT
CDR3aa: CASSRDILQPQHF

abundance: .
j_gene: TRBJ1-6
v_gene: TRBV7-9
d_gene: TRBD1
CDR3nt: TGTGCCAGCAGCCTTGACAGGGGGTTTTCACCCCTCCACTTT
CDR3aa: CASSLDRGFSPLHF

abundance: few
j_gene: TRBJ1-4
v_gene: TRBV28
d_gene: TRBD1
CDR3nt: TGTGCCAGCAGTTTACAGGGGGCAGTGACTAATGAAAAACTGTTTTTT
CDR3aa: CASSLQGAVTNEKLFF

abundance: once
j_gene: TRBJ2-1
v_gene: TRBV20-1
d_gene: TRBD2
CDR3nt: TGCAGTGCTAGTAGCGGGGGAGATGTTAATGAGCAGTTCTTC
CDR3aa: CSASSGGDVNEQFF

abundance: .
j_gene: TRBJ2-1
v_gene: TRBV7-3
d_gene: .
CDR3nt: TGTGCCAGCAGCTCCACCCTGAGCTCCTACAATGAGCAGTTCTTC
CDR3aa: CASSSTLSSYNEQFF

abundance: once
j_gene: TRBJ1-1
v_gene: TRBV7-9
d_gene: TRBD1
CDR3nt: TGTGCCAGCAGGCAGGGACAGGGGCTCCCCCTACTCCAAGCTTTCTTT
CDR3aa: CASRQGQGLPLLQAFF

abundance: .
j_gene: TRBJ2-3
v_gene: TRBV6-5
d_gene: .
CDR3nt: TGTGCCAGCAGCGGCGAAAGAGCGGGTACGCAGTATTTT
CDR3aa: CASSGERAGTQYF

abundance: .
j_gene: TRBJ2-5
v_gene: TRBV27
d_gene: .
CDR3nt: TGTGCCAGCAGGGAGGGGCAGGGAGGGACCCAGTACTTC
CDR3aa: CASREGQGGTQYF

abundance: .
j_gene: TRBJ1-3
v_gene: TRBV7-3
d_gene: .
CDR3nt: TGTGCCACCCCGGAGGAGGTTTCAAACACCATATATTTT
CDR3aa: CATPEEVSNTIYF

abundance: once
j_gene: TRBJ2-3
v_gene: TRBV6-5
d_gene: .
CDR3nt: TGTGCCAGCAGTTACTCGAGCCAGGGCAGCACAGATACGCAGTATTTT
CDR3aa: CASSYSSQGSTDTQYF

abundance: .
j_gene: TRBJ2-3
v_gene: TRBV21-1
d_gene: .
CDR3nt: TGTGCCAGCAGCAACCGGGACAAGAGCACAGATACGCAGTATTTT
CDR3aa: CASSNRDKSTDTQYF

abundance: .
j_gene: TRBJ2-7
v_gene: TRBV12-3/TRBV12-4
d_gene: .
CDR3nt: TGTGCCAGCAGTTTCGGGGTCTCCTACGAGCAGTACTTC
CDR3aa: CASSFGVSYEQYF

abundance: .
j_gene: TRBJ2-6
v_gene: TRBV11-2
d_gene: TRBD1
CDR3nt: TGTGCCAGCAGCCCAACCGACAGGGTGCCTGGGGCCAACGTCCTGACTTTC
CDR3aa: CASSPTDRVPGANVLTF

abundance: .
j_gene: TRBJ1-2
v_gene: TRBV18
d_gene: .
CDR3nt: TGTGCCAGCTCCTTTGGGCCTAACTATGGCTACACCTTC
CDR3aa: CASSFGPNYGYTF

abundance: few
j_gene: TRBJ2-5
v_gene: TRBV4-1
d_gene: TRBD2
CDR3nt: TGCGCCAGCAGCATACCGGGGGGGGTTAGGGAGACCCAGTACTTC
CDR3aa: CASSIPGGVRETQYF

abundance: .
j_gene: TRBJ1-4
v_gene: TRBV4-2
d_gene: .
CDR3nt: TGTGCCAGCGATAAGGGCAGGGGTGAAAAACTGTTTTTT
CDR3aa: CASDKGRGEKLFF

abundance: few
j_gene: TRBJ1-3
v_gene: TRBV10-3
d_gene: TRBD1
CDR3nt: TGTGCCATCAGTGACATAAGACAGGGGAAGACAGGAAACACCATATATTTT
CDR3aa: CAISDIRQGKTGNTIYF

abundance: .
j_gene: TRBJ1-2
v_gene: TRBV30
d_gene: .
CDR3nt: TGTGCCTGGGCTATAAGAGGCGGCTACACCTTC
CDR3aa: CAWAIRGGYTF

abundance: once
j_gene: TRBJ1-2
v_gene: TRBV7-2
d_gene: TRBD1
CDR3nt: TGTGCCAGCAGCTTAGGACAGGGGGCTGGCTACACCTTC
CDR3aa: CASSLGQGAGYTF

abundance: once
j_gene: TRBJ2-1
v_gene: TRBV9
d_gene: TRBD2
CDR3nt: TGTGCCAGCAGCGGACTAGCGGGCGCATACAATGAGCAGTTCTTC
CDR3aa: CASSGLAGAYNEQFF

abundance: .
j_gene: TRBJ2-1
v_gene: TRBV5-1
d_gene: .
CDR3nt: TGCGCCAGCAGCTTGGGTGGACAAAATGAGCAGTTCTTC
CDR3aa: CASSLGGQNEQFF

abundance: .
j_gene: TRBJ2-7
v_gene: TRBV3-1/TRBV3-2
d_gene: .
CDR3nt: TGTGCCAGCACCACCAGCCCGGCCGGGGGCGAGCAGTACTTC
CDR3aa: CASTTSPAGGEQYF

abundance: .
j_gene: TRBJ2-5
v_gene: TRBV2
d_gene: TRBD2
CDR3nt: TGTGCCAGCAAACCTGTGGGGGGGAACCAAGAGACCCAGTACTTC
CDR3aa: CASKPVGGNQETQYF

abundance: once
j_gene: TRBJ2-7
v_gene: TRBV13
d_gene: .
CDR3nt: TGTGCCAGCAGCTTAAAGGACGACAGGTACGAGCAGTACTTC
CDR3aa: CASSLKDDRYEQYF